This TCR beta chain was profiled in a study of beta chain features in type 1 diabetes. Looking at the study overall: No age, gender or cell yield differences were seen between patients and healthy donors.

About this clone: Its target is not known.

The study reverse transcribed the entire isolated RNA, so it sequenced expressed TCRB transcripts. The assay was immunoSEQ multiplex PCR, and TCRdb's table has in-frame clones only and misses some. The sample consists of approximately 170,000 clones, 7% to 9% of them appearing once. Study conclusions and caveats: Naive, central memory and Treg TCRB repertoires seemed to resemble each other more closely in patients than they did in healthy donors. Type 1 diabetes patients had TCRB CDR3s that were shorter (moderately but significantly so) in all four CD4+ subsets. VDJ junctions sequenced from type 1 diabetes patients showed fewer insertions and more deletions.

The clonotype originates from a man aged 18-30 years with type 1 diabetes. Sequenced: central memory CD4+ T cells from blood.

The CDR3 sequence: CAWRSLPYREGADEQFF. In DNA form, the CDR3 reads TGTGCCTGGAGAAGCCTCCCTTACCGGGAGGGTGCCGATGAGCAGTTCTTC. This chain links TRBV30 with TRBJ2-1, with 8 bases aligning to TRBD2. CDR3 length: 17 amino acids. J was trimmed by 8 bases and V by 3 bases; bases with no gene match: 18. Germline V lookup: CDR1 GTSNPN, CDR2 SVGIG (reference sequence).